This T cell receptor (beta chain) was documented in a study of graft-versus-host responses after intestinal transplantation. Study summary: Grafts were multivisceral, liver-intestinal, or isolated intestinal. All of the recipients had induction that used anti-thymocyte globulin, then tacrolimus and steroids for around three years. The study's findings and limits: Researchers found GvH clones in recipient marrow, and some showed up first in ileum or blood. An association linked early post-transplant HvG declines with peak circulating GvH clone levels.

Comments on this clone: The antigen remains unidentified.

The CDR3 spans 16 residues. Germline V CDR1 and CDR2: SGHTA, FQGTGA. Trimming at V came to 1 base and at J to 8 bases, leaving 10 bases not matched to a gene. Only in-frame clones appear in the TCRdb table, and some are missing; sequencing was by immunoSEQ multiplex PCR. The profile shows roughly 90,000 clones, around 89% of them singletons. Material: unstimulated CD4+ T cells sorted from spleen or lymph node cells, obtained before transplant. The TCR sequence derives from a human donor who was the organ donor for an intestinal transplant. V is TRBV7-3 and J is TRBJ2-4; 8 bases are shared with TRBD2. The chain's CDR3 is CASSLIVLAAGDIQYF. CDR3 nucleotides: TGTGCCAGCAGCTTAATAGTACTAGCGGCGGGGGACATTCAGTACTTC.